The clone carrying this T cell receptor beta chain has at least ten counts. Its target is unknown. This sample stems from a study of identical twins. Through template switching, a universal primer site was introduced, and the cDNA contained unique molecular identifiers. MiXCR, run by TCRdb on the 5' RACE reads, gives a single entry per CDR3 protein. Of hundreds of thousands of distinct CDR3 sequences in the sample, about 7.3% were seen once. Germline V gene sequence: CDR1 SQVTM, CDR2 ANQGSEA. The CDR3 runs 15 residues. Trimming stripped 3 bases from V and 8 bases from J, with 20 bases between. Findings and limits, study-wide: Twins shared beta out-of-frame sequences in excess, but this excess was weaker. The authors noted that invariant MAIT and iNKT cells could partly confound zero-insertion analyses. Insertions were reduced in abundant cord blood beta clonotypes but not in memory repertoires.

These data were likewise used in another study, on yellow fever vaccine responses in identical twins.

The TCR was taken from a woman between 18 and 29 years old in good health. Sample: memory (CD45RO+) T cells sorted from blood. The V gene is TRBV29-1, the J gene TRBJ2-1; D is perhaps TRBD2 (5 bases). As DNA, the CDR3 is TGCAGCGTTGAGGCCTTAGAGGGTACAGTGGATGAGCAGTTCTTC. Its translation is CSVEALEGTVDEQFF.